This TCR beta chain was identified during a study of post-analysis software for immune sequencing data. Study-wide results and limits: Roughly 5 TRBV segments occurring more often in patients than controls included TRBV5-6, TRBV5-1 and TRBV20-1.

Each TCR beta cDNA library carried unique molecular identifiers. TCRdb reprocessed the PCR reads via MiXCR and lists one record per CDR3 protein. This sample has about 620,000 distinct CDR3 sequences, with about 40% found just once. In regard to this clonotype: Its antigen remains unknown.

Trimming left V 1 base short and J 4 bases short, with 16 bases between. CDR3 size: 16 residues. From germline, CDR1 is SGHTA and CDR2 FQGNSA. The sample consisted of blood. The chain carries TRBV7-2 and TRBJ1-1; D remains unclear. The sequence was obtained from a girl between 10 and 17 years old with multiple sclerosis. CDR3 protein: CASSLGAVHAGTEAFF. DNA for the CDR3: TGTGCCAGCAGCTTAGGGGCGGTTCACGCGGGCACTGAAGCTTTCTTT.